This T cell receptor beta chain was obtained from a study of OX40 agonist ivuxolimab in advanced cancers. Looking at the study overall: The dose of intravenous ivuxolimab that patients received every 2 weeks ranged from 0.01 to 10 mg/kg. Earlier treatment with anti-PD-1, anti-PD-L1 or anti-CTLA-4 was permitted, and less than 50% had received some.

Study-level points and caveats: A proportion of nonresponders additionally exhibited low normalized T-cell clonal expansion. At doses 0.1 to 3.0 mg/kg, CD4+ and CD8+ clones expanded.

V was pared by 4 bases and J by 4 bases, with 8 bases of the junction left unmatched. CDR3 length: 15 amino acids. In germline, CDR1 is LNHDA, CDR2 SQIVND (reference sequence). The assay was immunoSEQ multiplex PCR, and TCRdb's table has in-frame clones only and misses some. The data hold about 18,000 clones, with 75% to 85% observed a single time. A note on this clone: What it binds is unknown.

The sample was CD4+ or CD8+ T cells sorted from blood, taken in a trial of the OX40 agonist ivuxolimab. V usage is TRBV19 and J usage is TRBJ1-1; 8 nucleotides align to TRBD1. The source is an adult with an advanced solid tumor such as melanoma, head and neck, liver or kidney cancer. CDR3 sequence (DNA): TGTGCCAGTAGTAGGGGGACAGGACTGGGCACTGAAGCTTTCTTT. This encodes CASSRGTGLGTEAFF.